This T cell receptor (beta chain) was sequenced in a study of blood T cell repertoires in COVID-19. Assay used: immunoSEQ multiplex PCR; TCRdb lists only in-frame clones, some missing. The sample holds 35,000 to 45,000 clones, roughly 75% seen once. The CDR3 sequence is 15 residues long. The V and J ends lost 2 bases and 3 bases respectively, with 11 bases between them. The V gene's germline CDR1 is MNHNY and CDR2 SVGAGI (reference sequence). Sequencing used peripheral blood. This TCR was sampled from a man between 65 and 80 years old with acute or convalescent COVID-19. V gene TRBV6-6 combines with J gene TRBJ1-5; D may be TRBD1 (5 bases). The CDR3 here is CASSYETVINQPQHF. CDR3 DNA: TGTGCCAGCAGTTACGAGACAGTTATCAATCAGCCCCAGCATTTT.